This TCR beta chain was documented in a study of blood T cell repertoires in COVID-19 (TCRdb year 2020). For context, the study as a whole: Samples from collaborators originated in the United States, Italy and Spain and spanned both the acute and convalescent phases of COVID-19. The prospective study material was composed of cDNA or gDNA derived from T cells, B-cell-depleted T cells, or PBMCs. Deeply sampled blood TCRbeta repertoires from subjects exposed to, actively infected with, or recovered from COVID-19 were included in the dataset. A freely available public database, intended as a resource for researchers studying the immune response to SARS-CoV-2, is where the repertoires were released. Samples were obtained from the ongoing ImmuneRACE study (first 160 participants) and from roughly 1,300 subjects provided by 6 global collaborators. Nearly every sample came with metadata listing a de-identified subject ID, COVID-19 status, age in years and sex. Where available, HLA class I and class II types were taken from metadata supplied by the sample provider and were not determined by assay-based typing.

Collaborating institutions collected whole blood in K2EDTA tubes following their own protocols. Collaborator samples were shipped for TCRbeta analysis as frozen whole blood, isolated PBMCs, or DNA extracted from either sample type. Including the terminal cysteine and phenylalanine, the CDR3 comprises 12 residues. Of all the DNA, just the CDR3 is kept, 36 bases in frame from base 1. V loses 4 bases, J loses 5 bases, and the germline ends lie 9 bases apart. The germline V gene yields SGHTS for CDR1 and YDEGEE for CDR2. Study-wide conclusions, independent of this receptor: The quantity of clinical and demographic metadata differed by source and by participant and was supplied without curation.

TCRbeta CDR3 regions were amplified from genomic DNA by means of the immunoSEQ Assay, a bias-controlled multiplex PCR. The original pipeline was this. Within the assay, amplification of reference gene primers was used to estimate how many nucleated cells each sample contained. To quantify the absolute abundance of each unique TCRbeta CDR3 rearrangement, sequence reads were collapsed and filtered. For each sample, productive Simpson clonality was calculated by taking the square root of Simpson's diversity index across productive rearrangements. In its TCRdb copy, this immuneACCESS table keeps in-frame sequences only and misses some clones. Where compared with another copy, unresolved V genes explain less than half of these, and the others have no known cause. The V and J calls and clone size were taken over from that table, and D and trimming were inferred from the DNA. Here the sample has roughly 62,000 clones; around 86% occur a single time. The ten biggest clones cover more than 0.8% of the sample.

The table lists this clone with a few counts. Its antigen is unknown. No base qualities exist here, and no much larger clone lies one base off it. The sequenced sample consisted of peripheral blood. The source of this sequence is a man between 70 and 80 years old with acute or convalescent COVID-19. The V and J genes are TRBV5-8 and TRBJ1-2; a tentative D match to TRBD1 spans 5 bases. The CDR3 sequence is CASSRQSYGYTF. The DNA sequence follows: TGTGCCAGCAGCCGACAGAGTTATGGCTACACCTTC.